Listed here is a single TCR beta chain. The target antigen is unknown. The germline CDR1 and CDR2 sequences are MDHEN and SYDVKM. Trimming removed 5 bases from V and 2 bases from J, with 8 bases in between. The CDR3 has 13 amino acids. The data originate from a study of cytomegalovirus exposure and HLA in healthy donors. Whole-study findings and limits: In a later analysis, productive TCRs from donors in an Asian-associated ancestry cluster reportedly carried fewer N-insertions than the cohort mean.

Primers included in the PCR were 60 Vbeta and 13 Jbeta primers. Produced via immunoSEQ multiplex PCR; TCRdb's table is partial and in-frame only. The sample holds tens of thousands of clones; over 70% are singletons and the top ten take 1.5% to 2%. Sequencing used PBMCs. This TCR was sampled from a man aged 40-49 years in good health and CMV-seronegative. The V call is TRBV28, the J call TRBJ2-3; a possible D gene is TRBD2 (6 bases). CDR3 nucleotide sequence: TGTGCCAGCAGTAGCGGGCCCACAGATACGCAGTATTTT. Its protein product is CASSSGPTDTQYF.